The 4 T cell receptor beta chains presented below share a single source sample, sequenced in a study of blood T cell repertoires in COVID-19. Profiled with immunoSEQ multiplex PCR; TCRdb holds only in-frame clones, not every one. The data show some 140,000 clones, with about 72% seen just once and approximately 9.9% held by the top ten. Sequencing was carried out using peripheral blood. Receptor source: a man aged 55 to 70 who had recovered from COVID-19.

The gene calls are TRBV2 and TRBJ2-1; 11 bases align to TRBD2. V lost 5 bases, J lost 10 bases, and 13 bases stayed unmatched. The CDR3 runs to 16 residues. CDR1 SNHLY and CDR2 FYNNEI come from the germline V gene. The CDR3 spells CASSYTLAGGGGEQFF. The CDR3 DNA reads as TGTGCCAGCAGTTATACTTTAGCGGGAGGGGGGGGCGAGCAGTTCTTC.

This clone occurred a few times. The CDR3 protein is CASRVSGGKDTQYF. The DNA of the CDR3 is TGTGCCAGCAGGGTCAGCGGGGGGAAAGATACGCAGTATTTT. J is TRBJ2-3 and V is TRBV7-2; 9 bases agree with TRBD2. With V trimmed by 6 bases and J by 5 bases, 6 bases remained unmatched. CDR3 length equals 14 residues. CDR1 SGHTA and CDR2 FQGNSA come from the germline V gene.

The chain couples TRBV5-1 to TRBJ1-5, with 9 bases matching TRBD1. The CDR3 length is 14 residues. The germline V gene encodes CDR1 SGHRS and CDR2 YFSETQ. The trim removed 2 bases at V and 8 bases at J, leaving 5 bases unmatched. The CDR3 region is CASSLQGQGEPQHF. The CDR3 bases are TGCGCCAGCAGCTTACAGGGACAGGGAGAGCCCCAGCATTTT. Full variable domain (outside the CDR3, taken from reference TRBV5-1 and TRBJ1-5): KAGVTQTPRYLIKTRGQQVTLSCSPISGHRSVSWYQQTPGQGLQFLFEYFSETQRNKGNFPGRFSGRQFSNSRSEMNVSTLELGDSALYLCASSLQGQGEPQHFGDGTRLSIL.

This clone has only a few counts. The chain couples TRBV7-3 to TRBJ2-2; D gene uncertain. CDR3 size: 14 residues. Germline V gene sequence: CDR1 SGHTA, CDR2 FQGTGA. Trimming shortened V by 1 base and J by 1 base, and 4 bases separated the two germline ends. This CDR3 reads CASSLRRNTGELFF. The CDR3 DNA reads TGTGCCAGCAGCTTAAGGAGGAACACCGGGGAGCTGTTTTTT.